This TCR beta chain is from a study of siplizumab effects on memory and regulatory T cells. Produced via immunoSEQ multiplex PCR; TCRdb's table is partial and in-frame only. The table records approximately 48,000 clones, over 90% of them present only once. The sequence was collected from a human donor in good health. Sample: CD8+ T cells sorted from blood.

CDR3 in amino acids: CASQDFVATNEKLFF. For the CDR3, the DNA is TGTGCCAGTCAGGATTTCGTCGCGACTAATGAAAAACTGTTTTTT. The chain couples TRBV19 to TRBJ1-4; no clear D. The V end lost 8 bases, the J end lost 2 bases, and 15 bases lay between the germline ends. CDR1 is LNHDA, CDR2 SQIVND, per germline (reference sequence). CDR3 length equals 15 residues.